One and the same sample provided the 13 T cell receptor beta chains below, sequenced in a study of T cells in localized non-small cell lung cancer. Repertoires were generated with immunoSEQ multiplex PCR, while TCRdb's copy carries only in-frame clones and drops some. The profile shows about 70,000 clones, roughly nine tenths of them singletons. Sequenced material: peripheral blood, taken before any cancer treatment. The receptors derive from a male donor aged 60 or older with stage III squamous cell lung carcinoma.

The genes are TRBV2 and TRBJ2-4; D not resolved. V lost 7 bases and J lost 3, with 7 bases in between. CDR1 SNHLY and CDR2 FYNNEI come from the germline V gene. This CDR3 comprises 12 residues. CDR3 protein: CASKADKNIQYF. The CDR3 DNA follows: TGTGCCAGCAAGGCAGACAAAAACATTCAGTACTTC.

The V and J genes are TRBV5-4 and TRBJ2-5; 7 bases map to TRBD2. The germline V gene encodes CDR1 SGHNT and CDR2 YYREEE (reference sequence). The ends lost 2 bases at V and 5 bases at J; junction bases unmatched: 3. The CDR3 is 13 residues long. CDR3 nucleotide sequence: TGTGCCAGCAGCTTACTAGCGAGGGAGACCCAGTACTTC. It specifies CASSLLARETQYF.

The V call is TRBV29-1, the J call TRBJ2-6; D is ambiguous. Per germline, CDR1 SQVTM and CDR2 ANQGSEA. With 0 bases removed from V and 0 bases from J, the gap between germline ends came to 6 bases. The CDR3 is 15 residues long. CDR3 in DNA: TGCAGCGTTGAAGATTGGTACTCTGGGGCCAACGTCCTGACTTTC. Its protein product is CSVEDWYSGANVLTF.

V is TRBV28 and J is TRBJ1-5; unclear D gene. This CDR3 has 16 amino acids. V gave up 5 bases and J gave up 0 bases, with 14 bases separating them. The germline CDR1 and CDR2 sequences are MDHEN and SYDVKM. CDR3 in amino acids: CASSPHLLLSNQPQHF. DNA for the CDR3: TGTGCCAGCAGTCCCCACTTGTTACTTAGCAATCAGCCCCAGCATTTT.

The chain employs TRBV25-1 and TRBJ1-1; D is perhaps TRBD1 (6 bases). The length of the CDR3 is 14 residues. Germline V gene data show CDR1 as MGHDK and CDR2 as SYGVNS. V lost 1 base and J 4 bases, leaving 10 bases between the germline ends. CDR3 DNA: TGTGCCAGCAGTGAATGGGTAGGGGGCACTGAAGCTTTCTTT. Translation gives CASSEWVGGTEAFF.

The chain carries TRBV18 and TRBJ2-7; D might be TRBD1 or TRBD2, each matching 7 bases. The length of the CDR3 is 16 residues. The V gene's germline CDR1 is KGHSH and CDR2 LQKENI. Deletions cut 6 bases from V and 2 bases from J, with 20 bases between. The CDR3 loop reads CASSPRGGTDTYEQYF. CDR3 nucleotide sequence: TGTGCCAGCTCCCCCAGGGGGGGGACTGACACCTACGAGCAGTACTTC.

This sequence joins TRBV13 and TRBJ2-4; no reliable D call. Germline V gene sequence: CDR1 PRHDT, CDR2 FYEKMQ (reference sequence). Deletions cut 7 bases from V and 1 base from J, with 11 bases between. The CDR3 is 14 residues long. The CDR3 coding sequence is TGTGCCAGCAACCGTGCGTCGGCCAAAAACATTCAGTACTTC. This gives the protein CASNRASAKNIQYF.

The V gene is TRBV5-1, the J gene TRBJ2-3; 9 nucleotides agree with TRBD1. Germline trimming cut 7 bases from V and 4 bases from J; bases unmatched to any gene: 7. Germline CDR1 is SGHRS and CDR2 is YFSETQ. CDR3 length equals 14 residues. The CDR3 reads CASSEQGAADTQYF. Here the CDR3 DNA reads TGCGCCAGCTCGGAACAGGGGGCGGCAGATACGCAGTATTTT.

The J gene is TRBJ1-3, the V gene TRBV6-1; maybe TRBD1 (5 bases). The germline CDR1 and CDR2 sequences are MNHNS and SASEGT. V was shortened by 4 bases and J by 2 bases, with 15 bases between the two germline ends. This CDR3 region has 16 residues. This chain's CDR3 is CASSGGVSGPGNTIYF. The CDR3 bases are TGTGCCAGCAGTGGGGGGGTCTCAGGGCCTGGAAACACCATATATTTT.

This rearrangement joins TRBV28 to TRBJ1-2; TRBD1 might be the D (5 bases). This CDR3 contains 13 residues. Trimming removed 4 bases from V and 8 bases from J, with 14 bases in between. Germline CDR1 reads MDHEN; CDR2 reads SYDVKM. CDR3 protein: CASSSGHPGGYTF. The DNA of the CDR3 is TGTGCCAGCAGTTCCGGACACCCCGGGGGCTACACCTTC.

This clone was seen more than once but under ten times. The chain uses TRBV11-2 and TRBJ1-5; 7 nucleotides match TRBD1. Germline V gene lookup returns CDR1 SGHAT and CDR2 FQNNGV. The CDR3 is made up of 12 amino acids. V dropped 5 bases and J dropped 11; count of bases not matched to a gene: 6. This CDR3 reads CASSPDRVSQHF. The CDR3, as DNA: TGTGCCAGCAGCCCAGACAGGGTGTCCCAGCATTTT.

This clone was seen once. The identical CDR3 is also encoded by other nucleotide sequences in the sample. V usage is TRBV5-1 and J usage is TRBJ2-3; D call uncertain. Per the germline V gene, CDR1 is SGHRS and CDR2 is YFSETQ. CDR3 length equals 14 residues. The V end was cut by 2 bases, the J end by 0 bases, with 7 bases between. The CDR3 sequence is CASSFSDSTDTQYF. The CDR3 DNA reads TGCGCCAGCAGCTTTTCAGATAGCACAGATACGCAGTATTTT.

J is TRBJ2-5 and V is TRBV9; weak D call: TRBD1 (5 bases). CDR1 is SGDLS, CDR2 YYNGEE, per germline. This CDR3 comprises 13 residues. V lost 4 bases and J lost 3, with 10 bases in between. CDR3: CASSTSREETQYF. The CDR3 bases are TGTGCCAGCAGCACCAGCAGGGAAGAGACCCAGTACTTC.